The rows below give T cell receptor beta chains drawn from one sample of a study of T cells expressing NK-cell markers. No DNA is given; TCRdb re-called the 5' RACE reads and lists each CDR3 protein once. In total, the table holds 500,000 to 700,000 distinct CDR3 sequences. Sequencing used blood T cells: a sorted CD56 or NKG2C T cell subset, CD4+ or CD8+ T cells, or bulk PBMC T cells (not recorded which). The receptors derive from a man aged 18 to 35 in good health. The CDR3 runs from the conserved cysteine through the conserved F or W.

V: TRBV20-1
J: TRBJ1-5
CDR3: CSAGDRGLLQPQHF

V: TRBV4-2
J: TRBJ2-5
CDR3: CASSQDRAEDYLETQYF

V: TRBV12-3/TRBV12-4
J: TRBJ1-2
CDR3: CASKKRDGEVYGYTF

V: TRBV7-7
J: TRBJ2-3
CDR3: CASSYRRRNTDTQYF

V: TRBV7-2
J: TRBJ2-2
CDR3: CASGRGGRANTGELFF

V: TRBV7-3
J: TRBJ2-3
CDR3: CASSLGVMRTDTQYF

V: TRBV5-5
J: TRBJ2-1
CDR3: CASSLKIPHEQFF

V: TRBV6-5
J: TRBJ2-1
CDR3: CASSYSSSGSYNEQFF

V: TRBV5-6
J: TRBJ2-1
CDR3: CASSHVESSYNEQFF

V: TRBV4-3
J: TRBJ2-1
CDR3: CASSQGKGDRWHEQFF

V: TRBV7-8
J: TRBJ2-1
CDR3: CASSLAFFRGRDEQFF

V: TRBV7-8
J: TRBJ1-5
CDR3: CASSVDGGVDQPQHF